These T cell receptor beta chains were read from a single sample in a study of long-term antiretroviral therapy in people with HIV. Here immunoSEQ multiplex PCR was the method, and the copy in TCRdb shows in-frame clones only, minus some. The data hold 20,000 to 30,000 clones, with roughly nine tenths observed a single time. The input for sequencing was unsorted PBMCs, taken 2.7 years after starting antiretroviral therapy. The receptors shown here come from a middle-aged man with HIV. Each CDR3 is given with its conserved first and last residue. A D gene is named only where the DNA matches it firmly. The size entry is marked missing in some rows and otherwise reads once, few, many or a size class.

size | J | D | V | CDR3 | DNA
NA | TRBJ2-1 | NA | TRBV4-3 | CASSSRSDNGNEQFF | TGCGCCAGCAGCTCTCGCTCGGATAATGGCAATGAGCAGTTCTTC
few | TRBJ1-2 | TRBD1 | TRBV7-6 | CASSTGQGGDGYTF | TGTGCCAGCAGCACGGGACAGGGAGGGGATGGCTACACCTTC
NA | TRBJ2-1 | NA | TRBV29-1 | CSVEGLTNNEQFF | TGCAGCGTTGAAGGATTGACGAACAATGAGCAGTTCTTC
NA | TRBJ2-2 | NA | TRBV29-1 | CSGQDTGELFF | TGCAGCGGTCAGGATACCGGGGAGCTGTTTTTT
NA | TRBJ2-2 | NA | TRBV5-1 | CASSLDGPHTGELFF | TGCGCCAGCAGCTTGGACGGGCCTCACACCGGGGAGCTGTTTTTT
NA | TRBJ2-1 | NA | TRBV11-3 | CASSRDSWGRSSYNEQFF | TGTGCCAGCAGCAGGGACTCCTGGGGGAGAAGCTCCTACAATGAGCAGTTCTTC
NA | TRBJ2-7 | TRBD2 | TRBV11-2 | CASSLDWTSGVYEQYF | TGTGCCAGCAGCTTAGATTGGACTAGCGGGGTATACGAGCAGTACTTC
once | TRBJ2-2 | TRBD2 | TRBV10-2 | CASLPGTSSPFSPGELFF | TGCGCCAGCCTTCCCGGGACTAGCTCACCTTTTTCCCCCGGGGAGCTGTTTTTT
NA | TRBJ2-1 | NA | TRBV14 | CASSHPDRPEPYNEQFF | TGTGCCAGCAGCCACCCCGACAGGCCCGAACCTTACAATGAGCAGTTCTTC
NA | TRBJ2-5 | NA | TRBV5-1 | CASSLALGETQYF | TGCGCCAGCAGCTTGGCGCTGGGAGAGACCCAGTACTTC
NA | TRBJ2-3 | TRBD1 | TRBV7-3 | CASSFSQGAGTDTQYF | TGTGCCAGCAGCTTCTCACAGGGGGCAGGAACAGATACGCAGTATTTT
few | TRBJ2-7 | TRBD2 | TRBV5-4 | CASSLGGGGGAKQYF | TGTGCCAGCAGCTTGGGAGGCGGCGGGGGGGCCAAGCAGTACTTC
once | TRBJ2-2 | NA | TRBV6-5 | CASTRTGELFF | TGTGCCAGCACCCGCACCGGGGAGCTGTTTTTT
few | TRBJ2-1 | TRBD2 | TRBV30 | CAWSVSGFNEQFF | TGTGCCTGGAGTGTTAGCGGGTTCAATGAGCAGTTCTTC
few | TRBJ2-3 | TRBD2 | TRBV6-1 | CASSGAGRGGAGTDTQYF | TGTGCCAGCAGTGGGGCCGGGCGCGGGGGGGCCGGCACAGATACGCAGTATTTT
NA | TRBJ2-7 | NA | TRBV11-2 | CASSAGTNYEQYF | TGTGCCAGCAGCGCCGGGACGAACTACGAGCAGTACTTC
NA | TRBJ1-1 | NA | TRBV28 | CAIRVANTEAFF | TGTGCCATTAGGGTGGCGAACACTGAAGCTTTCTTT
NA | TRBJ2-3 | NA | TRBV2 | CASSEGGGFSTDTQYF | TGTGCCAGCAGTGAGGGAGGGGGTTTTAGCACAGATACGCAGTATTTT
once | TRBJ2-1 | NA | TRBV7-2 | CASSSREAVLHNEQFF | TGTGCCAGCAGTTCAAGAGAAGCGGTTCTACACAATGAGCAGTTCTTC
NA | TRBJ2-1 | TRBD1 | TRBV2 | CASSAGTGSYNEQFF | TGTGCCAGCAGTGCCGGGACAGGATCCTACAATGAGCAGTTCTTC
NA | TRBJ1-1 | NA | TRBV6-6 | CASSYSGDNTEAFF | TGTGCCAGCAGTTACTCGGGGGATAACACTGAAGCTTTCTTT
NA | TRBJ1-5 | NA | TRBV7-9 | CASTTGRGGVNQPQHF | TGTGCCAGCACCACGGGAAGGGGGGGGGTCAATCAGCCCCAGCATTTT
NA | TRBJ2-7 | NA | TRBV5-1 | CASSTTLLGEQYF | TGCGCCAGCAGCACGACACTCCTTGGCGAGCAGTACTTC
NA | TRBJ1-4 | NA | TRBV21-1 | CASPGGVDEKLFF | TGTGCCAGCCCGGGGGGGGTCGATGAAAAACTGTTTTTT
few | TRBJ2-7 | NA | TRBV6-1 | CASSRTPEGQYF | TGTGCCAGCAGTCGGACACCAGAGGGGCAGTACTTC
NA | TRBJ2-7 | NA | TRBV7-2 | CASSPLGDLLGEQYF | TGTGCCAGCAGCCCCCTGGGGGACCTACTCGGCGAGCAGTACTTC
NA | TRBJ2-2 | TRBD2 | TRBV2 | CASSEAGRGAGELFF | TGTGCCAGCAGTGAAGCGGGGCGGGGGGCCGGGGAGCTGTTTTTT
NA | TRBJ2-1 | TRBD1 | TRBV7-2 | CASSLDGQGYNEQFF | TGTGCCAGCAGCTTAGACGGACAGGGCTACAATGAGCAGTTCTTC
few | TRBJ2-7 | TRBD2 | TRBV4-3 | CASSQDRGGGVYEQYF | TGCGCCAGCAGCCAAGATCGGGGGGGAGGAGTCTACGAGCAGTACTTC
NA | TRBJ2-3 | TRBD2 | TRBV5-1 | CASSLANPGGPTDTQYF | TGCGCCAGCAGCTTGGCCAACCCGGGGGGGCCTACAGATACGCAGTATTTT
NA | TRBJ2-5 | TRBD2 | TRBV5-6 | CASSLDLAGEETQYF | TGTGCCAGCAGCTTGGATCTAGCGGGGGAAGAGACCCAGTACTTC
NA | TRBJ2-7 | NA | TRBV9 | CASSSSYEQYF | TGTGCCAGCAGCTCTTCCTACGAGCAGTACTTC
NA | TRBJ2-7 | NA | TRBV4-3 | CASSQDRGDEQYF | TGCGCCAGCAGCCAAGATCGCGGAGACGAGCAGTACTTC
NA | TRBJ2-5 | TRBD2 | TRBV7-9 | CASSPSSGRVQETQYF | TGTGCCAGCAGCCCGTCTAGCGGGAGGGTCCAAGAGACCCAGTACTTC
NA | TRBJ1-1 | NA | TRBV5-4 | CASSLVGGHNTEAFF | TGTGCCAGCAGCTTGGTCGGGGGCCATAACACTGAAGCTTTCTTT
NA | TRBJ1-5 | TRBD1 | TRBV6-6 | CASSPTGANQPQHF | TGTGCCAGCAGTCCTACAGGGGCCAATCAGCCCCAGCATTTT
NA | TRBJ1-1 | NA | TRBV18 | CASSPIGGGAVNTEAFF | TGTGCCAGCTCACCGATCGGCGGGGGCGCGGTGAACACTGAAGCTTTCTTT
NA | TRBJ2-2 | TRBD1 | TRBV5-1 | CASRSLTGGESGELFF | TGCGCCAGCAGATCCCTGACAGGGGGAGAATCCGGGGAGCTGTTTTTT
NA | TRBJ2-2 | NA | TRBV5-4 | CASSPVGSGELFF | TGTGCCAGCAGTCCTGTTGGGTCCGGGGAGCTGTTTTTT
NA | TRBJ2-2 | NA | TRBV2 | CASNGPLTGGELFF | TGTGCCAGCAATGGCCCCCTAACCGGCGGGGAGCTGTTTTTT
NA | TRBJ1-1 | TRBD1 | TRBV15 | CATSREQGVRTEAFF | TGTGCCACCAGCAGAGAGCAGGGGGTGCGCACTGAAGCTTTCTTT
NA | TRBJ2-2 | NA | TRBV27 | CASSQSSGNTGELFF | TGTGCCAGCTCACAAAGCTCGGGGAACACCGGGGAGCTGTTTTTT
once | TRBJ2-5 | NA | TRBV18 | CASSPGTYQETQYF | TGTGCCAGCTCACCGGGGACGTATCAAGAGACCCAGTACTTC
NA | TRBJ2-1 | TRBD2 | TRBV4-3 | CASSQDWRAGPYNEQFF | TGCGCCAGCAGCCAAGATTGGAGAGCGGGGCCCTACAATGAGCAGTTCTTC
few | TRBJ2-2 | TRBD1 | TRBV6-4 | CASSEGQENTGELFF | TGTGCCAGCAGTGAGGGACAGGAGAACACCGGGGAGCTGTTTTTT
NA | TRBJ2-2 | TRBD2 | TRBV10-3 | CAISESTPGLAGHTGELFF | TGTGCCATCAGTGAGTCGACCCCCGGGCTAGCGGGACACACCGGGGAGCTGTTTTTT